This T cell receptor beta chain stems from a study of blood T cell repertoires in COVID-19. Background on the study: Samples came from the United States, Italy and Spain, spanning acute and convalescent COVID-19. Nucleic acid was either cDNA or gDNA, and it came from T cells, B-cell-depleted T cells, or PBMCs.

The V end lost 3 bases, the J end lost 6 bases, and 15 bases lay between the germline ends. The germline gives CDR1 LNHDA, CDR2 SQIVND (reference sequence). There are 15 residues in the CDR3. Original handling: Scientists estimated how many nucleated cells there were by amplifying reference gene primers. The assay was immunoSEQ multiplex PCR, and TCRdb's table has in-frame clones only and misses some. That table is the source of V, J and clone size, and D and trimming were worked out from the DNA. The table shows about 260,000 clones, with more than 75% occurring only once. Patients of the Seattle cohort, enrolled during active infection, were followed longitudinally.

Sequenced sample: peripheral blood. The genes are TRBV19 and TRBJ1-5, with D maybe TRBD1 (6 bases). This clonotype originated in a woman in her sixties with COVID-19, enrolled during active disease. The CDR3 nucleotides read TGTGCCAGTAGTATGGGGGCAGGGCCGGGTCAGCCCCAGCATTTT. This gives the protein CASSMGAGPGQPQHF.